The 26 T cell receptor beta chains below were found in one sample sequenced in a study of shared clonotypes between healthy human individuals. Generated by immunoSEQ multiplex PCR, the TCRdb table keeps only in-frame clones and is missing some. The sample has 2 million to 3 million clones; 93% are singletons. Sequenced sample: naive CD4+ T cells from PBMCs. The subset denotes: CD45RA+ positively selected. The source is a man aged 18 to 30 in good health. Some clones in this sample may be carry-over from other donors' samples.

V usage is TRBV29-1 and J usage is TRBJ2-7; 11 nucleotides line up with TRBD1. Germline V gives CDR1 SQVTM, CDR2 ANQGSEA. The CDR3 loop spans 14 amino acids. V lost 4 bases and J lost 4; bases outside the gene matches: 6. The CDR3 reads CSVVGDRGGYEQYF. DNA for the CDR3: TGCAGCGTTGTTGGGGACAGGGGGGGGTACGAGCAGTACTTC.

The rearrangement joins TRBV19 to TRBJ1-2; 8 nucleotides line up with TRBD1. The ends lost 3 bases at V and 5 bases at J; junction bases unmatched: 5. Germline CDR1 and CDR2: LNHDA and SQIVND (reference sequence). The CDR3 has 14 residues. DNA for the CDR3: TGTGCCAGTAGTATTGGACAGGGAAATTATGGCTACACCTTC. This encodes CASSIGQGNYGYTF. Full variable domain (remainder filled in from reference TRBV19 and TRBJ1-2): DGGITQSPKYLFRKEGQNVTLSCEQNLNHDAMYWYRQDPGQGLRLIYYSQIVNDFQKGDIAEGYSVSREKKESFPLTVTSAQKNPTAFYLCASSIGQGNYGYTFGSGTRLTVV.

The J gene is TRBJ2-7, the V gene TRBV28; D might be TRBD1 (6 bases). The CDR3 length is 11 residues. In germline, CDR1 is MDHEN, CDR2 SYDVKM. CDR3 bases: TGTGCGCGGCAGGGGCCCTACGAGCAGTACTTC. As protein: CARQGPYEQYF. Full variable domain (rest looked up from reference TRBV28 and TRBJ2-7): DVKVTQSSRYLVKRTGEKVFLECVQDMDHENMFWYRQDPGLGLRLIYFSYDVKMKEKGDIPEGYSVSREKKERFSLILESASTNQTSMYLCARQGPYEQYFGPGTRLTVT.

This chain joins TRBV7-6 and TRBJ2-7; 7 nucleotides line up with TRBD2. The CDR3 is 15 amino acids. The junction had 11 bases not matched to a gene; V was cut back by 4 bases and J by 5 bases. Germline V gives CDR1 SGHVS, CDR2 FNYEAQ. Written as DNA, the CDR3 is TGTGCCAGCAGCTACCTTCTGGGACTATCCGACGAGCAGTACTTC. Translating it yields CASSYLLGLSDEQYF. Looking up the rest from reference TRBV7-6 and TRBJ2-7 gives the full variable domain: GAGVSQSPRYKVTKRGQDVALRCDPISGHVSLYWYRQALGQGPEFLTYFNYEAQQDKSGLPNDRFSAERPEGSISTLTIQRTEQRDSAMYRCASSYLLGLSDEQYFGPGTRLTVT.

Here the CDR3 reads CASSLAETSYNEQFF. DNA for the CDR3: TGTGCCAGCAGTTTAGCAGAAACTAGTTACAATGAGCAGTTCTTC. The chain recombines TRBV6-6 with TRBJ2-1, with D possibly TRBD2 on 5 matching bases. Germline V gene sequence: CDR1 MNHNY, CDR2 SVGAGI (reference sequence). The CDR3 totals 15 residues. V gave up 4 bases and J gave up 4 bases, with 14 bases separating them.

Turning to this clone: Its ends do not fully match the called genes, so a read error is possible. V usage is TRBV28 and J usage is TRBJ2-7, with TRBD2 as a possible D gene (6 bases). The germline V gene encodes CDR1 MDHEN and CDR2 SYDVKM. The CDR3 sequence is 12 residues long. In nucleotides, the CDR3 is TGTGCGAGCAAGTCGGGGGACTACGAGCAGTACTTC. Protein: CASKSGDYEQYF.

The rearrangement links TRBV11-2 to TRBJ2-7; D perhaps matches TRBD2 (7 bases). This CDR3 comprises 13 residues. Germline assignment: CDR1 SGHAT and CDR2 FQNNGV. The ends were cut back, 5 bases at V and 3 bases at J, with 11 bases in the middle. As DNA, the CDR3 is TGTGCCAGCAGCCTGGGGGGGCGCTACGAGCAGTACTTC. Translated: CASSLGGRYEQYF.

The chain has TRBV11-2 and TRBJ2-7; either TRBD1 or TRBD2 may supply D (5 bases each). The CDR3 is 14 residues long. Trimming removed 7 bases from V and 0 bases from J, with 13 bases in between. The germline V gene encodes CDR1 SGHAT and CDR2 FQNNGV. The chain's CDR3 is CASTTRGYSYEQYF. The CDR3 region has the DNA TGTGCCAGCACGACTCGGGGCTACTCCTACGAGCAGTACTTC. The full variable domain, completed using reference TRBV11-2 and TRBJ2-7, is EAGVAQSPRYKIIEKRQSVAFWCNPISGHATLYWYQQILGQGPKLLIQFQNNGVVDDSQLPKDRFSAERLKGVDSTLKIQPAKLEDSAVYLCASTTRGYSYEQYFGPGTRLTVT.

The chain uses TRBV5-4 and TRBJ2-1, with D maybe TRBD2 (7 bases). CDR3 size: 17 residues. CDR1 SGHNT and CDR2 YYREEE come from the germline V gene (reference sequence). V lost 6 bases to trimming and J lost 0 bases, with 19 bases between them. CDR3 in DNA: TGTGCCAGCACCTTAGGGGGGGGGACCAACTCCTACAATGAGCAGTTCTTC. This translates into CASTLGGGTNSYNEQFF.

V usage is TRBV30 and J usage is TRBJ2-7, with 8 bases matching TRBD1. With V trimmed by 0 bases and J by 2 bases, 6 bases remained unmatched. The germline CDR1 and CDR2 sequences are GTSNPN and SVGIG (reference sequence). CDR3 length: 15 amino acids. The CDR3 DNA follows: TGTGCCTGGAGTGTTCGCAGGGGGCTCCCCTACGAGCAGTACTTC. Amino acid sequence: CAWSVRRGLPYEQYF.

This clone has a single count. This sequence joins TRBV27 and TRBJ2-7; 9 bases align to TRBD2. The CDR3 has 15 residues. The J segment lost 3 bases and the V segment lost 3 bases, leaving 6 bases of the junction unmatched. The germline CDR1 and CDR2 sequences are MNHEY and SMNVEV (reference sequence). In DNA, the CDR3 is TGTGCCAGCAGTTTTTGGGCTAGCGGGATCTACGAGCAGTACTTC. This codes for CASSFWASGIYEQYF.

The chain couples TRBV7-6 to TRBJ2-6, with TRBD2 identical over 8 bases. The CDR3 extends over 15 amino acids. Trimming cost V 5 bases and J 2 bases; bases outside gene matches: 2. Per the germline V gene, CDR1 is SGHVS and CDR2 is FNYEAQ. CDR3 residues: CASSQAGAGANVLTF. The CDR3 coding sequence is TGTGCCAGCAGCCAAGCGGGGGCTGGGGCCAACGTCCTGACTTTC.

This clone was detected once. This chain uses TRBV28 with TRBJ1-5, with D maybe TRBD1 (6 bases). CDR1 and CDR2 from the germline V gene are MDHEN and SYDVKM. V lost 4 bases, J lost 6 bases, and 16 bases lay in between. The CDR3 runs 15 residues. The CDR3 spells CASSSLQGIGQPQHF. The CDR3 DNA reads TGTGCCAGCAGTTCACTACAGGGAATAGGTCAGCCCCAGCATTTT.

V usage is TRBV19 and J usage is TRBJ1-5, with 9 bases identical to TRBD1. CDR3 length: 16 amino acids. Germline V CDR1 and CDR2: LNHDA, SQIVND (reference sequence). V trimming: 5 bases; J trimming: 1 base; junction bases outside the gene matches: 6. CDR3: CASSGGQGWSNQPQHF. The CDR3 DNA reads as TGTGCCAGTAGTGGGGGACAGGGTTGGAGCAATCAGCCCCAGCATTTT.

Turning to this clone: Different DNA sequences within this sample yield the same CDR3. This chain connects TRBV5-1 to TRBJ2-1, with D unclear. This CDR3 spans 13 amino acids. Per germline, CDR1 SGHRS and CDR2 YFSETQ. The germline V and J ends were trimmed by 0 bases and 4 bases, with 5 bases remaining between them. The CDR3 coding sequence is TGCGCCAGCAGCTTGGGAGAGTACAATGAGCAGTTCTTC. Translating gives CASSLGEYNEQFF.

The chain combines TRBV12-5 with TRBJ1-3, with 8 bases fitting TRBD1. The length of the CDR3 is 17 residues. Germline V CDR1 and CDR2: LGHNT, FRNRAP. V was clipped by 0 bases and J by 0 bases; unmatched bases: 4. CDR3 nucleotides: TGTGCTAGTGGTTTGGTCGGGACAGGTCACTCTGGAAACACCATATATTTT. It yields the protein CASGLVGTGHSGNTIYF.

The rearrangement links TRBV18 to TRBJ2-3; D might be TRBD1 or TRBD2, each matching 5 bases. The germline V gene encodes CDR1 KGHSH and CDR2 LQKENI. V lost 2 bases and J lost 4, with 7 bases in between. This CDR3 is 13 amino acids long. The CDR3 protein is CASSPRDADTQYF. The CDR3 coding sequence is TGTGCCAGCTCACCAAGGGACGCAGATACGCAGTATTTT.

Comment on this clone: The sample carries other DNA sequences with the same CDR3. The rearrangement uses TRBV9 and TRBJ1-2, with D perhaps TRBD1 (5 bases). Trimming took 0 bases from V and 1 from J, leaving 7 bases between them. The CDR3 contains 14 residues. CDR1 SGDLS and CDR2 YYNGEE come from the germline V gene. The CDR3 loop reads CASSVGQGNYGYTF. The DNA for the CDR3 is TGTGCCAGCAGCGTAGGGCAGGGTAACTATGGCTACACCTTC. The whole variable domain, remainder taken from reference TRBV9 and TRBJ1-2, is DSGVTQTPKHLITATGQRVTLRCSPRSGDLSVYWYQQSLDQGLQFLIQYYNGEERAKGNILERFSAQQFPDLHSELNLSSLELGDSALYFCASSVGQGNYGYTFGSGTRLTVV.

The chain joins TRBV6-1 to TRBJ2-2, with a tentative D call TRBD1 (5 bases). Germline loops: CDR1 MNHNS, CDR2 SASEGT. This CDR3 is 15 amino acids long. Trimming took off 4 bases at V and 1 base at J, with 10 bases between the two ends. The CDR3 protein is CASSGRDRNTGELFF. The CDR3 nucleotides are TGTGCCAGCAGTGGAAGAGACAGGAACACCGGGGAGCTGTTTTTT.

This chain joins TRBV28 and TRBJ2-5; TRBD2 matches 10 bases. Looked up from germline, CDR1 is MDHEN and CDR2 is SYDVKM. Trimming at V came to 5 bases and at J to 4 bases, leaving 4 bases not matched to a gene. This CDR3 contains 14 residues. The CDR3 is CASSVGTSVETQYF. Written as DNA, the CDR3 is TGTGCCAGCAGTGTGGGGACTAGCGTAGAGACCCAGTACTTC.

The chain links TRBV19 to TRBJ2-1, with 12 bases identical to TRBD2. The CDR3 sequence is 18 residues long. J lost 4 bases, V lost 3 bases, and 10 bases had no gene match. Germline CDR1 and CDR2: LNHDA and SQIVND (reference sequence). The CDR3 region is CASSIVRLAGGGYNEQFF. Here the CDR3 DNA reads TGTGCCAGTAGTATTGTTAGGCTAGCGGGAGGGGGATACAATGAGCAGTTCTTC.

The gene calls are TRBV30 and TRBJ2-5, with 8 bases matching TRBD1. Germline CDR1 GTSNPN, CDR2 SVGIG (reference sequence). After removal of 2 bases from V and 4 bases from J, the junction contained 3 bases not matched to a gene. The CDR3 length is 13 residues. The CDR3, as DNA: TGTGCCTGGAGTCAGGGGGCGATAGAGACCCAGTACTTC. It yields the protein CAWSQGAIETQYF.

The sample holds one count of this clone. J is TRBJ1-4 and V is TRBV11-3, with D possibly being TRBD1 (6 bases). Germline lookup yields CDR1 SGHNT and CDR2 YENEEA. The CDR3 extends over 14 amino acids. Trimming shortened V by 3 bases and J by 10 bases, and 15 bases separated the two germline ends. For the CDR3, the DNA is TGTGCCAGCAGCTTTTACCTGAGAGGGGGAAAACTGTTTTTT. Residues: CASSFYLRGGKLFF.

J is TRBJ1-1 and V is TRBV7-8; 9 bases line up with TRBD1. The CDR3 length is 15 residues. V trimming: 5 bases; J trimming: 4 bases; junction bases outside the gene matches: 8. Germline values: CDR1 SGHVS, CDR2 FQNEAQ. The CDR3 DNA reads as TGTGCCAGCAGCCCGAAAATGACAGGGGGCACTGAAGCTTTCTTT. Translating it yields CASSPKMTGGTEAFF.

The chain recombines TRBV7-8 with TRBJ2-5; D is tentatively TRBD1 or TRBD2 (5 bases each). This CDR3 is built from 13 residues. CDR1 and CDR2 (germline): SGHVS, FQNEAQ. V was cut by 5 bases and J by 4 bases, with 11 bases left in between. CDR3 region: CASSPGTGETQYF. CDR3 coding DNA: TGTGCCAGCAGCCCGGGGACGGGAGAGACCCAGTACTTC. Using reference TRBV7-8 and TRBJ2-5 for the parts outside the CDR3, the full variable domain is GAGVSQSPRYKVAKRGQDVALRCDPISGHVSLFWYQQALGQGPEFLTYFQNEAQLDKSGLPSDRFFAERPEGSVSTLKIQRTQQEDSAVYLCASSPGTGETQYFGPGTRLLVL.

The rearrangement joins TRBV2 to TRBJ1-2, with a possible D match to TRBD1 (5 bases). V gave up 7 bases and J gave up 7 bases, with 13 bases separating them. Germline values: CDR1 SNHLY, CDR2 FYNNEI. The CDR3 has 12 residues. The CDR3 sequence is CASTTSRVGYTF. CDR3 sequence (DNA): TGTGCCAGCACCACAAGCAGGGTTGGCTACACCTTC.